A single sample is the source of the 3 T cell receptor beta chains below, sequenced in a study of blood T cell repertoires in COVID-19. Repertoires were generated with immunoSEQ multiplex PCR, while TCRdb's copy carries only in-frame clones and drops some. The sample holds more than 250,000 clones; around 90% are singletons and the top ten take 1.7%. What was sequenced was PBMCs or T cells enriched from blood (not recorded which). The origin of the receptors is a woman younger than 35 with acute COVID-19.

The chain joins TRBV30 to TRBJ1-3; 10 nucleotides agree with TRBD1. The CDR3 totals 11 residues. The V and J ends lost 3 bases and 11 bases, in that order; junction bases with no gene match: 1. Germline V gives CDR1 GTSNPN, CDR2 SVGIG (reference sequence). As DNA, the CDR3 is TGTGCCTGGAGGACAGGGGGCCCCATATATTTT. Its translation: CAWRTGGPIYF. Supplemented by reference TRBV30 and TRBJ1-3, the full variable domain reads SQTIHQWPATLVQPVGSPLSLECTVEGTSNPNLYWYRQAAGRGLQLLFYSVGIGQISSEVPQNLSASRPQDRQFILSSKKLLLSDSGFYLCAWRTGGPIYFGEGSWLTVV.

The chain recombines TRBV3-1 (or the pseudogene TRBV3-2) with TRBJ1-1; 10 nucleotides match TRBD1. The CDR3 totals 15 residues. Per germline, CDR1 LGHDT and CDR2 YNNKEL (reference sequence). After removal of 4 bases from V and 4 bases from J, the junction contained 6 bases not matched to a gene. The CDR3 spells CASSPRDRGTTEAFF. The DNA of the CDR3 is TGTGCCAGCAGCCCCCGGGACAGGGGTACCACTGAAGCTTTCTTT.

A few counts support this clone. This chain uses TRBV30 with TRBJ1-2, with TRBD1 matching over 9 bases. V was pared by 4 bases and J by 4 bases, with 7 bases of the junction left unmatched. Germline CDR1 and CDR2: GTSNPN and SVGIG (reference sequence). CDR3 length equals 14 residues. In DNA form, the CDR3 reads TGTGCCTGGAACCGGGACAGGGTTACCTATGGCTACACCTTC. Protein sequence: CAWNRDRVTYGYTF.